This TCR beta chain is drawn from a study of T cells in tuberculosis. The wider study: PBMC were archived before or within 7 days of starting treatment. Study results and limitations: Active tuberculosis patients had shorter CDR3-alpha; the beta difference was nonsignificant.

Time point here: new active TB diagnosis, blood taken before or within 7 days of starting treatment. A note on this clone: The target antigen is unknown.

TCRdb's copy holds only in-frame clones and misses some; the assay was immunoSEQ multiplex PCR. The data hold around 30,000 clones, with 93% observed a single time. The CDR3 length is 15 residues. The ends were cut back, 1 base at V and 4 bases at J, with 10 bases in the middle. Germline assignment: CDR1 MNHNS and CDR2 SASEGT. Sequencing used PBMCs, obtained at tuberculosis diagnosis. The clonotype was recovered from an adult with tuberculosis. The chain couples TRBV6-1 to TRBJ2-2, with a tentative D call TRBD1 (5 bases). The CDR3 region is CASSEGQGFTGELFF. The DNA of the CDR3 is TGTGCCAGCAGTGAAGGGCAGGGATTCACCGGGGAGCTGTTTTTT.